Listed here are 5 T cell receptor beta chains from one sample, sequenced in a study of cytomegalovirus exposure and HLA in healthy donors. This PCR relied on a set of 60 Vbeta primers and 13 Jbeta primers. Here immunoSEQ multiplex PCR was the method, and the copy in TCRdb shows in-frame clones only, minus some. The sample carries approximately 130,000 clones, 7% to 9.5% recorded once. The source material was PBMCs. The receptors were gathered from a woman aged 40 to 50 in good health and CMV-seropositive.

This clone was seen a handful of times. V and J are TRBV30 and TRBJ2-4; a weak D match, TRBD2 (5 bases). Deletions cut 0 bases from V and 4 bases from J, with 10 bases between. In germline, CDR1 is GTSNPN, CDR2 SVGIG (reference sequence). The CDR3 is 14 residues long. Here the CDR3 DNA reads TGTGCCTGGAGTGTCGGTGGGAGTAAAAACATTCAGTACTTC. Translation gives CAWSVGGSKNIQYF.

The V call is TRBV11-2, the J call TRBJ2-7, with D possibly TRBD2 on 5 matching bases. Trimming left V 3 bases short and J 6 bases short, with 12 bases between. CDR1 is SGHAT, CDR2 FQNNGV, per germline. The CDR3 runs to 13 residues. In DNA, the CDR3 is TGTGCCAGCAGCTTGGACCTGGCGGGCGAGCAGTACTTC. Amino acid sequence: CASSLDLAGEQYF. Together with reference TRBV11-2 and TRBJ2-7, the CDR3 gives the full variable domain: EAGVAQSPRYKIIEKRQSVAFWCNPISGHATLYWYQQILGQGPKLLIQFQNNGVVDDSQLPKDRFSAERLKGVDSTLKIQPAKLEDSAVYLCASSLDLAGEQYFGPGTRLTVT.

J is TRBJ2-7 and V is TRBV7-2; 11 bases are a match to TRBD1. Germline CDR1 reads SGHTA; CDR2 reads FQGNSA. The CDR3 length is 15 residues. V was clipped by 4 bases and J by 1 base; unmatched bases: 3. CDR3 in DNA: TGTGCCAGCAGCTCCGGACAGGGGGCTTCCTACGAGCAGTACTTC. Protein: CASSSGQGASYEQYF.

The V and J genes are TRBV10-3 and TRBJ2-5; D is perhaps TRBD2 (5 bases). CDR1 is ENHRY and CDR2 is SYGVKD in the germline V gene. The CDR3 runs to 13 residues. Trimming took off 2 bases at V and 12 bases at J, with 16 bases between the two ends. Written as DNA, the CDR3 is TGTGCCATCAGTGAGATATCTGAGGGCTTGGAGTACTTC. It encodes CAISEISEGLEYF.

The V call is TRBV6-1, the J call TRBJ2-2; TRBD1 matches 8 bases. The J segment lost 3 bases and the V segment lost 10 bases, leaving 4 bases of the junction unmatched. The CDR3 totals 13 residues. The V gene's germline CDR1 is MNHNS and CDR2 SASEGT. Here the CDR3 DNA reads TGTGCCAACAGGGGGGCCGACACCGGGGAGCTGTTTTTT. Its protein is CANRGADTGELFF.